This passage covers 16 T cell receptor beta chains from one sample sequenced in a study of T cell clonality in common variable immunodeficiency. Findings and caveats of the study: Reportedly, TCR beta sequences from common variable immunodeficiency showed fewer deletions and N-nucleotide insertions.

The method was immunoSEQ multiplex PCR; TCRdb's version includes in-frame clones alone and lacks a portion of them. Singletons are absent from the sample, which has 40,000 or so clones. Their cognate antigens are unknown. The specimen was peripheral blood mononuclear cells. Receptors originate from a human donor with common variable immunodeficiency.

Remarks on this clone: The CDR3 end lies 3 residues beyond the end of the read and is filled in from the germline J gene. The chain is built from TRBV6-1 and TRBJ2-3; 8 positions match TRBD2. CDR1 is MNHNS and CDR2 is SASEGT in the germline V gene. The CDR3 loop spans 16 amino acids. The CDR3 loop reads CASSERERERGDTQYF. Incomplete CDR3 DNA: TGTGCCAGCAGTGAACGGGAGCGGGAGCGAGGGGACACG.

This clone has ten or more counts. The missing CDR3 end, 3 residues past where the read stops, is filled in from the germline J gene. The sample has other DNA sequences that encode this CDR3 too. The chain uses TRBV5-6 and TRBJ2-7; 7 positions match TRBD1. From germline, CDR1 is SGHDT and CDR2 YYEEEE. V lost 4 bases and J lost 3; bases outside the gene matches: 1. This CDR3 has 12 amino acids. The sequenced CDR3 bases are TGTGCCAGCAGCAGGGACAGCTACGAG. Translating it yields CASSRDSYE. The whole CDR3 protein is CASSRDSYEQYF.

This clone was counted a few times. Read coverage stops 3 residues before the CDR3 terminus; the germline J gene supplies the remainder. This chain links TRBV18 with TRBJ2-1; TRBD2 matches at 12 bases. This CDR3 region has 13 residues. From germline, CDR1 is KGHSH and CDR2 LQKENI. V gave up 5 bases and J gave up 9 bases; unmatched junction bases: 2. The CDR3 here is CASSALAGGEQFF. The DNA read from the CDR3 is TGTGCCAGCTCAGCACTAGCGGGGGGTGAG. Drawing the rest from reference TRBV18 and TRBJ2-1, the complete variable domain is NAGVMQNPRHLVRRRGQEARLRCSPMKGHSHVYWYRQLPEEGLKFMVYLQKENIIDESGMPKERFSAEFPKEGPSILRIQQVVRGDSAAYFCASSALAGGEQFFGPGTRLTVL.

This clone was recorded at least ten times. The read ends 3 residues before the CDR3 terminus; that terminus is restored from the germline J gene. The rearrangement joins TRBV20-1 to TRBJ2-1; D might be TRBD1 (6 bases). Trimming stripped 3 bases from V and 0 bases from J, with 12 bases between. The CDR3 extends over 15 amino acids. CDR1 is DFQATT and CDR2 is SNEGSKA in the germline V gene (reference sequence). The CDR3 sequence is CSARGALSSYNEQFF. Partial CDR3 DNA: TGCAGTGCTAGGGGGGCATTATCCTCCTACAATGAG.

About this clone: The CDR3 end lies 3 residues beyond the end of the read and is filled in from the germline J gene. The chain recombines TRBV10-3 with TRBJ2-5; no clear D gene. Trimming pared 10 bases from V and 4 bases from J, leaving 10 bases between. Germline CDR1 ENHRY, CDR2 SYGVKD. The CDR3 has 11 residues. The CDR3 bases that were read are TGTGCCACCGGTTCGGGAGAGACC. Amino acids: CATGSGET. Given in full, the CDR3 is CATGSGETQYF.

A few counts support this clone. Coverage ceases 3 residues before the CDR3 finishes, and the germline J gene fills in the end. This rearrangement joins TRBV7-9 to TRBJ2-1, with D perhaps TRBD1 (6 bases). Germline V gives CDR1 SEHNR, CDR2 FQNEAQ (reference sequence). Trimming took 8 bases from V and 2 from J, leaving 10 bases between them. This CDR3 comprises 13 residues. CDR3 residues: CASGRGTYNEQFF. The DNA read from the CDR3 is TGTGCCAGCGGCAGGGGTACCTACAATGAG.

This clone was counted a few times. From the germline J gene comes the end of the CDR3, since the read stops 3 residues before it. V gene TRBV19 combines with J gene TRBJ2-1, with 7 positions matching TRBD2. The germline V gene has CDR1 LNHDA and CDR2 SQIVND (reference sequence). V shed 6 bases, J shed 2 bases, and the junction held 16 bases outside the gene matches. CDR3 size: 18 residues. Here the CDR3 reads CASSLRGGASGAYNEQFF. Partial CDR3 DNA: TGTGCCAGTAGCCTTAGGGGCGGGGCTAGCGGAGCCTACAATGAG.

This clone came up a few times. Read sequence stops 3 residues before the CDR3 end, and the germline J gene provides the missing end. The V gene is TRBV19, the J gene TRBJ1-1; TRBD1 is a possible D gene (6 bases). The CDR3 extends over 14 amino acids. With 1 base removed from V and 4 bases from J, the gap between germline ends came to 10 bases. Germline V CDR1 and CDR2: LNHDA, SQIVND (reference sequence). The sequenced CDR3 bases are TGTGCCAGTAGTATAGTAACAGGGATCACTGAA. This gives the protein CASSIVTGITE. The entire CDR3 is CASSIVTGITEAFF. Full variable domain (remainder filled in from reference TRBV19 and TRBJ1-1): DGGITQSPKYLFRKEGQNVTLSCEQNLNHDAMYWYRQDPGQGLRLIYYSQIVNDFQKGDIAEGYSVSREKKESFPLTVTSAQKNPTAFYLCASSIVTGITEAFFGQGTRLTVV.

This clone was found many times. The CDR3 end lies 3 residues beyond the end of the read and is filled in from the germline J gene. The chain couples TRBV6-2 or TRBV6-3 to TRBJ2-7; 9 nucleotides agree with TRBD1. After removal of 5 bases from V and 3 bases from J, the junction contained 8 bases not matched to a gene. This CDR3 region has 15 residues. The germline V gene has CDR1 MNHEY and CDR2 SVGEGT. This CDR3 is CASSPLVGQGYEQYF. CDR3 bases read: TGTGCCAGCAGTCCCCTTGTGGGACAGGGCTACGAG.

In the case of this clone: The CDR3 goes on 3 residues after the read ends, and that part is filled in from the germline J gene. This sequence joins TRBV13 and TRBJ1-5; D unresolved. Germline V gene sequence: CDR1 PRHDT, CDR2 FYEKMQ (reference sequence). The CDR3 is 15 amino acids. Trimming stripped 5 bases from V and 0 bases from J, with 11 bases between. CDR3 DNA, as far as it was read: TGTGCCAGCAGCCTCGCGGGGTATAGCAATCAGCCC. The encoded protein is CASSLAGYSNQP. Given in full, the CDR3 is CASSLAGYSNQPQHF.

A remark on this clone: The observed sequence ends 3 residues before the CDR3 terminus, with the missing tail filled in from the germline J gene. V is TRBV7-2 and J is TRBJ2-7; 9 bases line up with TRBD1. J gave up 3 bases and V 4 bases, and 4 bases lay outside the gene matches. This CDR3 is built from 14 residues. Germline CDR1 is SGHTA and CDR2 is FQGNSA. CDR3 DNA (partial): TGTGCCAGCAGCTCCGGACAGGGGTACTACGAG. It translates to CASSSGQGYYE. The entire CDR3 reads CASSSGQGYYEQYF.

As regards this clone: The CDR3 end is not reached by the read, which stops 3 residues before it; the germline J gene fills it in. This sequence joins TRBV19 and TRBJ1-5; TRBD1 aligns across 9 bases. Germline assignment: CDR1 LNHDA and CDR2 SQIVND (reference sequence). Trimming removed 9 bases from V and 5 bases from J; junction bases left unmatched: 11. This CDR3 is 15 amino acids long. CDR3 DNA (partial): TGTGCCAGCATGAGAAAGGGACAGGGCCATCAGCCC. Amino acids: CASMRKGQGHQP. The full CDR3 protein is CASMRKGQGHQPQHF.

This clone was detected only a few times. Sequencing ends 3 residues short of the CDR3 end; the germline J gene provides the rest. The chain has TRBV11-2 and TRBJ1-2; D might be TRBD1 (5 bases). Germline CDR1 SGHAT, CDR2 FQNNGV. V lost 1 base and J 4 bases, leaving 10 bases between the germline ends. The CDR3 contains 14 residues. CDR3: CASSLVGAGYGYTF. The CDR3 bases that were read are TGTGCCAGCAGCTTAGTAGGGGCAGGCTATGGC.

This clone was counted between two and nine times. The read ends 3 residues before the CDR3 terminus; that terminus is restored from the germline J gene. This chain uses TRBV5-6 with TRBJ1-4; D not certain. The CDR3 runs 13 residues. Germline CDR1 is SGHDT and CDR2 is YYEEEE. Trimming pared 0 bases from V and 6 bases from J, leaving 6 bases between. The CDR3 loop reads CASSLDRDEKLFF. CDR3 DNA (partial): TGTGCCAGCAGCTTGGACCGGGATGAAAAA.

The part of the CDR3 DNA that was read is TGTGCCAGTAGTATTGGGGGGGGGACAGGGGCGAACAACTATGGC. Its protein product is CASSIGGGTGANNYG. The CDR3 in its entirety is CASSIGGGTGANNYGYTF. The chain recombines TRBV19 with TRBJ1-2; 10 nucleotides align to TRBD1. The CDR3 extends 3 residues past the end of the read, so its final part is completed from the germline J gene. This CDR3 has 18 residues. After removal of 3 bases from V and 2 bases from J, the junction contained 12 bases not matched to a gene. Looked up from germline, CDR1 is LNHDA and CDR2 is SQIVND (reference sequence).

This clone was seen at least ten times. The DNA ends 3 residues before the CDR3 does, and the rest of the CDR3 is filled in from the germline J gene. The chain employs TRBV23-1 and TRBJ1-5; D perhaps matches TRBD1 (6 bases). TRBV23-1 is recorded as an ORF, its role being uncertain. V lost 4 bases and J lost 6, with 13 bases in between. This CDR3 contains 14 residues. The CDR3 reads CASSRHRVRQPQHF. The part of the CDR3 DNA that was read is TGCGCCAGCAGTCGCCACAGGGTGCGTCAGCCC.